The rows below give T cell receptor beta chains drawn from one sample of a study of technical replicates of blood from several donors. Sequencing used immunoSEQ multiplex PCR; TCRdb keeps in-frame clones, though not all of them. Seen here are tens of thousands of clones, roughly nine tenths observed once, and the top ten hold 3% to 4%. Source material: PBMCs. The receptors originated from a human donor in good health. Some clones in this sample may be carry-over from other donors' samples. Each CDR3 is given without its conserved first and last residue.

length	V	J	CDR3
13	TRBV5-1	TRBJ2-7	ASSIGTGESYEQY
15	TRBV5-6	TRBJ1-2	ASSLSGRGRGVSGYT
15	TRBV30	TRBJ2-5	ALRLRGLAGKGETQY
12	TRBV29-1	TRBJ2-5	SAQRAGLEETQY
10	TRBV18	TRBJ2-7	ASSRGRDRAY
14	TRBV4-2	TRBJ2-2	ASSPLERSGHGELF
11	TRBV7-2	TRBJ2-3	ASSPITTPRRY
15	TRBV2	TRBJ2-7	ASSKGTSGQLAYEQY
10	TRBV29-1	TRBJ2-3	SAEAGTDTQY
13	TRBV15	TRBJ1-1	ATSGLTGRYTEAF
12	TRBV7-9	TRBJ2-7	ASSWGQGLDEQY
14	TRBV5-4	TRBJ1-5	ASSLGGQGRNQPQH
14	TRBV9	TRBJ1-3	ASSAPGQDSGNTIY
14	TRBV28	TRBJ2-7	ASSWGGGPSSYEQY
14	TRBV18	TRBJ2-7	ASSPSSTDRGYEQY
12	TRBV19	TRBJ1-6	ASSTGGRNSPLH
12	TRBV6-5	TRBJ2-7	ASSLDSSSYEQY
17	TRBV5-1	TRBJ2-3	ASSLIRASAYPSTDTQY
12	TRBV5-5	TRBJ2-7	ASSLASQDYEQY
12	TRBV6-1	TRBJ2-5	ATDRTGIQETQY
15	TRBV4-1	TRBJ2-1	ASSQDWTNSAYNEQF
13	TRBV7-9	TRBJ2-2	ASREGGATTGELF
18	TRBV5-1	TRBJ2-7	ASSFDLPMSRVTVSYEQY
12	TRBV6-5	TRBJ1-6	ASTQTGKNSPLH
12	TRBV2	TRBJ1-5	ASSQTGGVQPQH
12	TRBV27	TRBJ1-2	ATRGAEGSYGYT
10	TRBV7-2	TRBJ2-7	ASGGGGREQY
13	TRBV25-1	TRBJ1-3	ASSNHGQGRNTIY
14	TRBV5-5	TRBJ2-7	ASSLTPGQGTYEQY
10	TRBV6-5	TRBJ1-6	ASSTTRSPLH
12	TRBV19	TRBJ2-7	ASSAGQSNYEQY
13	TRBV5-4	TRBJ2-3	ASSLELAGGDTQY
11	TRBV9	TRBJ1-2	ASSEGLLYGYT
14	TRBV5-6	TRBJ2-7	ASSPLAGGLSYEQY
12	TRBV15	TRBJ1-1	ATSRDPRFGKAF
13	TRBV29-1	TRBJ2-1	SVNRGLGVYNEQF
16	TRBV25-1	TRBJ2-7	ASSGTWGSGSSLDEQY
11	TRBV7-2	TRBJ2-3	ASSPLLADTQY
12	TRBV5-4	TRBJ2-1	ASSLGLASSEQF
11	TRBV5-6	TRBJ1-2	ASSLQGSYGYT